This TCR beta chain was observed in a study of blood T cells in healthy people across ages. Primers used in a second PCR of roughly 6 to 12 cycles were a sample-barcoded 5' primer and a J-beta primer mix. TCRdb re-analysed the 5' RACE reads in MiXCR, keeping a single row per CDR3 protein. Here the sample spans 800,000 to 1,000,000 distinct CDR3 sequences, about 44% being singletons. The CDR3 is 14 residues long. Trimming left V 5 bases short and J 6 bases short, with 15 bases between. Per the germline V gene, CDR1 is MGHRA and CDR2 is YSYEKL. This clonotype was sampled from a man aged 25 to 40 in good health. Sequencing input: blood. The chain combines TRBV4-1 with TRBJ2-3; D tentatively reads TRBD1 or TRBD2 (5 bases each). For the CDR3, the DNA is TGCGCCAGCAGCGATGGGACGGCGTTTGATACGCAGTATTTT. This codes for CASSDGTAFDTQYF.